This T cell receptor beta chain was sequenced in a study of T cell repertoires in cytomegalovirus infection. Study summary: Public TCR beta signature analysis indicated the presence of both CMV infection and matching HLA type. Study-wide results and caveats: There were HLA-C-restricted CMV-specific TCR beta clonotypes dominating the ex vivo response. Frequencies of public TCR beta families were cumulated, and this identified carriers of CMV plus the relevant HLA.

From the reads, TCRdb called clonotypes with MiXCR, one entry per CDR3 protein. The table includes fewer than 900,000 distinct CDR3 sequences, about 29% detected once. Losses at the gene ends were 7 bases for V and 8 bases for J; bases not matched to a gene: 26. CDR1 and CDR2 from the germline V gene are SGDLS and YYNGEE. This CDR3 comprises 19 residues. This clonotype was detected a few times. Its target is unknown. The source is a human donor in good health (CMV status not recorded). Some clones in this sample may be carry-over from other donors' samples. This sequence joins TRBV9 and TRBJ2-1, with TRBD2 matching 8 bases. The material sequenced was cultured CD8+ T cells from PBMCs, taken from culture after CMV antigen stimulation. The CDR3 loop is CASSIPGLERPAEYYEQFF. CDR3 bases: TGTGCCAGCTCAATACCGGGACTAGAACGCCCGGCGGAGTATTATGAGCAGTTCTTC.